Given below is one T cell receptor beta chain in context. This table comes from immunoSEQ multiplex PCR, and its TCRdb copy is limited to in-frame clones, with some not included. Here the sample spans tens of thousands of clones, about 90% being singletons. This entry is derived from a study of control samples from healthy donors and cancer patients. The CDR3 is made up of 15 amino acids. Trimming at V came to 1 base and at J to 2 bases, leaving 1 base not matched to a gene. Germline V CDR1 and CDR2: SGHAT, FQNNGV. The rearrangement links TRBV11-2 to TRBJ1-4; 7 bases agree with TRBD1. This receptor was obtained from an older woman with head and neck cancer. What was sequenced was PBMCs. The DNA for the CDR3 is TGTGCCAGCAGCTTAGCGGGACAGACTAATGAAAAACTGTTTTTT. Translated: CASSLAGQTNEKLFF.